A selection of T cell receptor beta chains follows, all from one sample in a study of T cell responses to AZD1222 COVID-19 vaccine. The assay was immunoSEQ multiplex PCR, and TCRdb's table has in-frame clones only and misses some. The sample gives around 88,000 clones, roughly nine tenths of which show up once; approximately 2.8% is in the top ten. The specimen comprised peripheral blood, sampled on day 0 of MenACWY control vaccination. These receptors were taken from an adult in good health. Each CDR3 is given with its conserved first and last residue. The D gene is left open where the match is weak.

D gene	CDR3 length	V gene	J gene	CDR3 DNA	CDR3 protein
.	13	TRBV9	TRBJ1-2	TGTGCCAGCAGCTCACGGGGGGACTATGGCTACACCTTC	CASSSRGDYGYTF
.	15	TRBV5-4	TRBJ2-5	TGTGCCAGCAGCCGATCCCCCGAGGGCCCGCAGACCCAGTACTTC	CASSRSPEGPQTQYF
.	16	TRBV13	TRBJ2-1	TGTGCCAGCAGCCAATGGTTCAAGAGCTCCTACAATGAGCAGTTCTTC	CASSQWFKSSYNEQFF
TRBD1	13	TRBV24-1	TRBJ1-2	TGTGCCACCAGTGACTCGACAGGGGTCGGCTACACCTTC	CATSDSTGVGYTF
TRBD1	15	TRBV7-9	TRBJ2-7	TGTGCCAGCAGCGCTGGACAGGGGGATGCTGTCGAGCAGTACTTC	CASSAGQGDAVEQYF
TRBD1	14	TRBV2	TRBJ1-1	TGTGCCAGCATCGCGGACAGGATGAACACTGAAGCTTTCTTT	CASIADRMNTEAFF
.	18	TRBV7-8	TRBJ2-2	TGTGCCAGCAGCTTAACGGTGGTGGGGGGGCCTAGCACCGGGGAGCTGTTTTTT	CASSLTVVGGPSTGELFF
.	13	TRBV6-1	TRBJ1-1	TGTGCCAGCAGTGAACAAGGAATCACTGAAGCTTTCTTT	CASSEQGITEAFF
.	14	TRBV3-1/TRBV3-2	TRBJ1-2	TGTGCCAGCAGACTAGGGCAGGGACTTTATGGCTACACCTTC	CASRLGQGLYGYTF
.	15	TRBV27	TRBJ1-2	TGTGCCAGCAGCTGGAAGCCTAGGGGAGGGTATGGCTACACCTTC	CASSWKPRGGYGYTF
.	16	TRBV28	TRBJ1-4	TGTGCCAGCAGTTTTCATGGGGGGCTGGGAAATGAAAAACTGTTTTTT	CASSFHGGLGNEKLFF
.	10	TRBV20-1	TRBJ1-2	TGCAGTGCACCCAACTATGGCTACACCTTC	CSAPNYGYTF
.	13	TRBV9	TRBJ1-1	TGTGCCAGCAGCTTAGGGGGGGGCACTGAAGCTTTCTTT	CASSLGGGTEAFF
TRBD1	16	TRBV30	TRBJ2-3	TGTGCCTGGAGTGCCGGGACAGGGGGAATCACAGATACGCAGTATTTT	CAWSAGTGGITDTQYF
.	15	TRBV19	TRBJ2-5	TGTGCCAGTAGTCCCGACAGAAAGGGCACGGAGACCCAGTACTTC	CASSPDRKGTETQYF
.	15	TRBV5-4	TRBJ1-2	TGTGCCAGCAGCTTGGGGGCAGGAGTTACCCCTGGCTACACCTTC	CASSLGAGVTPGYTF
TRBD1	17	TRBV5-6	TRBJ1-4	TGTGCCAGCAGCTTGGAGGCAGGGGGGACAACTAATGAAAAACTGTTTTTT	CASSLEAGGTTNEKLFF
.	14	TRBV3-1/TRBV3-2	TRBJ2-7	TGTGCCAGCAGCCAAGACGCGGGGAGCTACGAGCAGTACTTC	CASSQDAGSYEQYF
.	13	TRBV7-3	TRBJ1-1	TGTGCCAGCAGCTTAATCGGGAACACTGAAGCTTTCTTT	CASSLIGNTEAFF
.	14	TRBV9	TRBJ1-5	TGTGCCAGCAGCGTCGAGGGAAGTGGGCAGCCCCAGCATTTT	CASSVEGSGQPQHF
TRBD1	15	TRBV6-5	TRBJ1-2	TGTGCCAGCAGTTCCCCTCGGACAGGGAGACGTGGCTACACCTTC	CASSSPRTGRRGYTF
.	13	TRBV18	TRBJ1-1	TGTGCCAGCTCACCGCGAGGGAACACTGAAGCTTTCTTT	CASSPRGNTEAFF
.	13	TRBV20-1	TRBJ1-1	TGCAGTGCTAGTCCAGGGGATTGGACTGAAGCTTTCTTT	CSASPGDWTEAFF
.	16	TRBV7-3	TRBJ2-2	TGTGCCAGCAGCTTAGGTAGACAGAAATTCACCGGGGAGCTGTTTTTT	CASSLGRQKFTGELFF
TRBD1	13	TRBV28	TRBJ1-2	TGTGCCAGCAGTCTCGACAGGGACTATGGCTACACCTTC	CASSLDRDYGYTF
.	14	TRBV19	TRBJ2-7	TGTGCCAGTTCTTGGGGGACGGATACCTACGAGCAGTACTTC	CASSWGTDTYEQYF
.	15	TRBV3-1/TRBV3-2	TRBJ2-5	TGTGCCAGCAGCCAAGATCCCGGGGCCCAAGAGACCCAGTACTTC	CASSQDPGAQETQYF
TRBD2	15	TRBV27	TRBJ2-7	TGTGCCAGCAGCCAACTAGCGGGGGCGACCTACGAGCAGTACTTC	CASSQLAGATYEQYF
.	13	TRBV6-5	TRBJ1-1	TGTGCCAGCAGTTATGGGCAGAACACTGAAGCTTTCTTT	CASSYGQNTEAFF
TRBD1	13	TRBV29-1	TRBJ2-7	TGCAGCGTGGGACAGGGGATAACCTACGAGCAGTACTTC	CSVGQGITYEQYF
TRBD2	18	TRBV10-2	TRBJ2-1	TGCGCCAGCAGTGACCCTATAGCGGGCCTCGGCTCCTACAATGAGCAGTTCTTC	CASSDPIAGLGSYNEQFF
TRBD1	16	TRBV6-1	TRBJ2-4	TGTGCCAGCAGTGGAAGGACAGGGGTCCCCAAAAACATTCAGTACTTC	CASSGRTGVPKNIQYF
.	17	TRBV7-2	TRBJ2-7	TGTGCCAGCAGCTTAGGTATAGTTGTTCGGGGTAGGGTTGAGCAGTACTTC	CASSLGIVVRGRVEQYF
TRBD1	16	TRBV19	TRBJ2-4	TGTGCCAGTAGGAACCCCGGGACAGGGGGATCGGACATTCAGTACTTC	CASRNPGTGGSDIQYF
TRBD1	16	TRBV4-3	TRBJ1-6	TGCGCCAGCAGCCAAGATGGGACAGGGTATAATTCACCCCTCCACTTT	CASSQDGTGYNSPLHF
TRBD1	14	TRBV10-3	TRBJ1-1	TGTGCCATCAGGGGGGACAGGGGGTTCCCTGAAGCTTTCTTT	CAIRGDRGFPEAFF
.	11	TRBV10-3	TRBJ1-1	TGTGCCATCAGTGGAGGCACTGAAGCTTTCTTT	CAISGGTEAFF
.	12	TRBV7-2	TRBJ1-2	TGTGCCAGCAGCCCAGGGCCCTATGGCTACACCTTC	CASSPGPYGYTF
.	16	TRBV4-3	TRBJ1-6	TGCGCCAGCAGCCAATCAGGGGCACTTTATAATTCACCCCTCCACTTT	CASSQSGALYNSPLHF
TRBD1	15	TRBV18	TRBJ1-4	TGTGCCAGCTCACCGCAGGGGGCTTCGAATGAAAAACTGTTTTTT	CASSPQGASNEKLFF
TRBD2	17	TRBV28	TRBJ2-7	TGTGCCAGCTCACTAGCGGGGCATGCAACGACCGAAGACGAGCAGTACTTC	CASSLAGHATTEDEQYF
TRBD1	15	TRBV7-8	TRBJ2-6	TGTGCCAGCAGCCGACAGGGCTCTGGGGCCAACGTCCTGACTTTC	CASSRQGSGANVLTF
.	14	TRBV29-1	TRBJ1-3	TGCAGCGTTGAACCAGGGAGCTCTGGAAACACCATATATTTT	CSVEPGSSGNTIYF
.	14	TRBV5-1	TRBJ1-3	TGCGCCAGCAGCTTACAGGGCTCTGGAAACACCATATATTTT	CASSLQGSGNTIYF
TRBD1	15	TRBV5-1	TRBJ1-2	TGCGCCAGCAGCACGGGACAGGGTGGGACTTATGGCTACACCTTC	CASSTGQGGTYGYTF
.	14	TRBV5-8	TRBJ2-1	TGTGCCAGCAGCTTGGGGCACCTCTACAATGAGCAGTTCTTC	CASSLGHLYNEQFF